Following are 27 T cell receptor beta chains from one sample sequenced in a study of T cells in Graves' hyperthyroidism and ophthalmopathy. Researchers took RNA transcripts and amplified the TCR beta CDR3 regions from them. Carried out on the TCR CDR3, a first-round RT-PCR used the HTBI primer set. TCRdb re-analysed the multiplex PCR reads in MiXCR, keeping a single row per CDR3 protein. Of more than 300,000 distinct CDR3 sequences detected, around a sixth appear once; the ten largest clones hold 35% to 45%. Sequencing was done on a sample of blood. The receptor set was obtained from a man in his late teens or twenties with Graves' ophthalmopathy.

This clonotype occurred a few times. This chain connects TRBV10-3 to TRBJ1-5; D is unclear. The germline CDR1 and CDR2 sequences are ENHRY and SYGVKD. The CDR3 loop spans 14 amino acids. V was cut by 2 bases and J by 5 bases, with 10 bases left in between. The CDR3 loop is CAISEGRTDQPQHF. In DNA, the CDR3 is TGTGCCATCAGTGAGGGTCGGACTGATCAGCCCCAGCATTTT.

This chain connects TRBV6-5 to TRBJ1-3; 7 bases line up with TRBD1. The CDR3 length is 20 residues. The germline gives CDR1 MNHEY, CDR2 SVGAGI. V lost 4 bases, J lost 0 bases, and 18 bases stayed unmatched. The CDR3 DNA is TGTGCCAGCAGTTCCGACCCGACAGGGCCCTCCATATACTCTGGAAACACCATATATTTT. Protein sequence: CASSSDPTGPSIYSGNTIYF.

The sample holds a few counts of this clonotype. The chain carries TRBV20-1 and TRBJ2-3; D is possibly TRBD1 (5 bases). Germline V gives CDR1 DFQATT, CDR2 SNEGSKA (reference sequence). This CDR3 comprises 13 residues. V lost 6 bases and J lost 2, with 12 bases in between. The CDR3 DNA reads TGCAGTGCGGGGCGGCCGGACACAGATACGCAGTATTTT. Translating gives CSAGRPDTDTQYF.

The gene calls are TRBV19 and TRBJ2-6; D tentatively reads TRBD1 or TRBD2 (5 bases each). Trimming pared 3 bases from V and 1 base from J, leaving 10 bases between. Germline V gives CDR1 LNHDA, CDR2 SQIVND (reference sequence). CDR3 length: 16 residues. DNA of the CDR3: TGTGCCAGTAGTATCCGAGGGGTTTCTGGGGCCAACGTCCTGACTTTC. It translates to CASSIRGVSGANVLTF. Full variable domain (remainder filled in from reference TRBV19 and TRBJ2-6): DGGITQSPKYLFRKEGQNVTLSCEQNLNHDAMYWYRQDPGQGLRLIYYSQIVNDFQKGDIAEGYSVSREKKESFPLTVTSAQKNPTAFYLCASSIRGVSGANVLTFGAGSRLTVL.

The V call is TRBV19, the J call TRBJ1-5, with D possibly TRBD1 on 5 matching bases. CDR3 length: 18 amino acids. The V end lost 5 bases, the J end lost 3 bases, and 23 bases lay between the germline ends. From germline, CDR1 is LNHDA and CDR2 SQIVND (reference sequence). The CDR3 is CASSSTRARTGANQPQHF. CDR3 bases: TGTGCCAGTAGTTCGACACGGGCCCGAACAGGAGCCAATCAGCCCCAGCATTTT.

This clonotype was seen ten or more times. The rearrangement joins TRBV6-1 to TRBJ2-2; possible D gene TRBD1, 6 bases. Between the trimmed V and J ends, which lost 5 bases and 6 bases, there was a span of 16 bases. This CDR3 has 15 residues. Germline V CDR1 and CDR2: MNHNS, SASEGT. The DNA for the CDR3 is TGTGCCAGCAGTCCCGGGACAACGGAATCCGGGGAGCTGTTTTTT. Protein: CASSPGTTESGELFF.

Only a few counts were recorded for this clonotype. The rearrangement links TRBV28 to TRBJ1-4, with a possible D match to TRBD1 (6 bases). Germline loops: CDR1 MDHEN, CDR2 SYDVKM. Trimming removed 5 bases at V and 6 bases at J, with 16 bases between. The CDR3 has 15 residues. The CDR3 sequence is CASSLAGGGDEKLFF. The CDR3 DNA is TGTGCCAGCAGTCTCGCCGGGGGCGGGGATGAAAAACTGTTTTTT.

This clonotype was counted ten times or more. The rearrangement links TRBV5-1 to TRBJ1-5; TRBD1 aligns across 7 bases. V lost 0 bases to trimming and J lost 6 bases; unmatched junction nucleotides: 3. CDR1 is SGHRS, CDR2 YFSETQ, per germline. The CDR3 spans 14 residues. CDR3 sequence (DNA): TGCGCCAGCAGCTTGGGGACAGGTAGTCAGCCCCAGCATTTT. As protein: CASSLGTGSQPQHF. Full variable domain (rest looked up from reference TRBV5-1 and TRBJ1-5): KAGVTQTPRYLIKTRGQQVTLSCSPISGHRSVSWYQQTPGQGLQFLFEYFSETQRNKGNFPGRFSGRQFSNSRSEMNVSTLELGDSALYLCASSLGTGSQPQHFGDGTRLSIL.

In this sample, this clonotype turned up many times. For the CDR3, the DNA is TGCAGTGCTAGAGATCTCCGGGGGGGGAATGAGCAGTTCTTC. Translation gives CSARDLRGGNEQFF. The chain carries TRBV20-1 and TRBJ2-1; TRBD2 agrees at 8 bases. Per the germline V gene, CDR1 is DFQATT and CDR2 is SNEGSKA (reference sequence). The CDR3 covers 14 residues. Germline trimming cut 0 bases from V and 7 bases from J; bases unmatched to any gene: 5.

This clonotype was recorded at least ten times. V gene TRBV6-1 combines with J gene TRBJ1-1, with D tentatively TRBD1 (6 bases). Deletions cut 10 bases from V and 5 bases from J, with 23 bases between. This CDR3 is built from 15 residues. Germline lookup yields CDR1 MNHNS and CDR2 SASEGT. The CDR3 is CAIQLPGVLFTEAFF. In DNA form, the CDR3 reads TGTGCCATCCAATTACCAGGGGTGTTGTTTACTGAAGCTTTCTTT.

This clonotype was counted many times. The rearrangement uses TRBV2 and TRBJ2-7; the D is unclear. The CDR3 extends over 12 amino acids. V was trimmed by 6 bases and J by 1 base, leaving 7 bases between them. Looked up from germline, CDR1 is SNHLY and CDR2 is FYNNEI. The CDR3 sequence is CASRHLSYEQYF. The CDR3 coding sequence is TGTGCCAGCAGGCACTTATCCTACGAGCAGTACTTC.

The chain has TRBV18 and TRBJ1-6; D uncertain. Germline V gene lookup returns CDR1 KGHSH and CDR2 LQKENI. There are 15 residues in the CDR3. Trimming shortened V by 5 bases and J by 8 bases, and 16 bases separated the two germline ends. CDR3 nucleotide sequence: TGTGCCAGCTCAGCACTCGGGGTCGTAGATTCACCCCTCCACTTT. Protein sequence: CASSALGVVDSPLHF.

This clonotype was counted many times. The chain is built from TRBV11-3 and TRBJ2-1, with 8 bases aligning to TRBD1. J lost 3 bases, V lost 1 base, and 5 bases had no gene match. The CDR3 spans 16 residues. Germline V gene sequence: CDR1 SGHNT, CDR2 YENEEA. The CDR3 DNA is TGTGCCAGCAGCTTAGGGTCAGGGGGCAGCTACAATGAGCAGTTCTTC. The encoded protein is CASSLGSGGSYNEQFF.

A note on this clonotype: This sequence may be a read error, since a much larger clone differs from it by one base. The V call is TRBV7-2, the J call TRBJ1-6, with unresolved D. The germline V gene encodes CDR1 SGHTA and CDR2 FQGNSA. Trimming shortened V by 3 bases and J by 2 bases, and 11 bases separated the two germline ends. The CDR3 is 16 amino acids. This CDR3 is CASSFGTFTYNSPLHF. In DNA form, the CDR3 reads TGTGCCAGCAGCTTCGGTACTTTTACCTATAATTCACCCCTCCACTTT. Full variable domain (remainder filled in from reference TRBV7-2 and TRBJ1-6): GAGVSQSPSNKVTEKGKDVELRCDPISGHTALYWYRQSLGQGLEFLIYFQGNSAPDKSGLPSDRFSAERTGGSVSTLTIQRTQQEDSAVYLCASSFGTFTYNSPLHFGNGTRLTVT.

For the CDR3, the DNA is TGTGCCAGCAGTTACGCTAGCGGGGGTAACGAGCAGTACTTC. Its protein is CASSYASGGNEQYF. The chain links TRBV6-2 or TRBV6-3 to TRBJ2-7, with 10 bases aligning to TRBD2. This CDR3 comprises 14 residues. The V gene end was trimmed by 2 bases and the J gene end by 5 bases; junction bases not matched to a gene: 3. Germline V lookup: CDR1 MNHEY, CDR2 SVGEGT.

As for this clonotype: This may stem from a read error, because a much larger clone lies one nucleotide away. The J gene is TRBJ2-3, the V gene TRBV7-3, with 9 bases fitting TRBD2. CDR1 and CDR2 from the germline V gene are SGHTA and FQGTGA. Trimming at V came to 4 bases and at J to 3 bases, leaving 5 bases not matched to a gene. This CDR3 has 15 residues. The CDR3 sequence: CASSYSGGPTDTQYF. The CDR3 DNA reads TGTGCCAGCAGCTACAGCGGGGGGCCGACAGATACGCAGTATTTT.

At least ten counts were recorded for this clonotype. The gene calls are TRBV12-3 or TRBV12-4 and TRBJ1-1; the D is unclear. This CDR3 is 12 amino acids long. V was shortened by 3 bases and J by 6 bases, with 8 bases between the two germline ends. CDR3 DNA: TGTGCCAGCAGTTTGGCGGACCCTGAAGCTTTCTTT. Its protein is CASSLADPEAFF.

The rearrangement links TRBV9 to TRBJ2-3; D possibly corresponds to TRBD1 (5 bases). The CDR3 runs to 16 residues. Looked up from germline, CDR1 is SGDLS and CDR2 is YYNGEE. V was pared by 0 bases and J by 5 bases, with 16 bases between. The CDR3: CASSVGGVGSGDTQYF. The CDR3 coding sequence is TGTGCCAGCAGCGTAGGGGGCGTAGGGTCAGGAGATACGCAGTATTTT.

This chain joins TRBV29-1 and TRBJ1-6; 7 bases align to TRBD1. V lost 7 bases and J lost 10; bases outside the gene matches: 10. The CDR3 totals 13 residues. Germline CDR1 SQVTM, CDR2 ANQGSEA. The CDR3 protein is CSASGTDGSPLHF. In nucleotides, the CDR3 is TGCAGCGCGTCCGGGACAGACGGATCACCCCTCCACTTT. Filled out from reference TRBV29-1 and TRBJ1-6, the complete variable domain reads SAVISQKPSRDICQRGTSLTIQCQVDSQVTMMFWYRQQPGQSLTLIATANQGSEATYESGFVIDKFPISRPNLTFSTLTVSNMSPEDSSIYLCSASGTDGSPLHFGNGTRLTVT.

Ten or more counts support this clonotype. The gene calls are TRBV11-2 and TRBJ1-5; 9 positions agree with TRBD1. CDR1 is SGHAT, CDR2 FQNNGV, per germline. There are 15 residues in the CDR3. The V and J ends lost 5 bases and 8 bases, in that order; junction bases with no gene match: 10. The chain's CDR3 is CASSQDRGPQEPQHF. The CDR3 DNA reads as TGTGCCAGCAGCCAGGACAGGGGTCCGCAGGAGCCCCAGCATTTT.

This clonotype occurred many times. This may arise from a read error, as a much more abundant clone is one base away. The rearrangement links TRBV6-1 to TRBJ2-7; 7 bases line up with TRBD1. CDR1 is MNHNS and CDR2 is SASEGT in the germline V gene. This CDR3 comprises 13 residues. With 6 bases clipped from V and 5 bases from J, the junction kept 7 bases outside the gene matches. As DNA, the CDR3 is TGTGCCAGCAGACGGAACAGGGGACACGAGCAGTACTTC. Its translation: CASRRNRGHEQYF.

This clonotype was picked up many times. This chain uses TRBV3-1 with TRBJ1-5, with a possible D match to TRBD1 (6 bases). CDR3 length equals 15 residues. Germline V gene lookup returns CDR1 LGHDT and CDR2 YNNKEL (reference sequence). V lost 0 bases and J 6 bases, leaving 12 bases between the germline ends. CDR3 loop: CASSQDWGQSQPQHF. The CDR3 coding sequence is TGTGCCAGCAGCCAAGATTGGGGGCAATCTCAGCCCCAGCATTTT.

This clonotype was detected ten times or more. The rearrangement links TRBV12-3 or TRBV12-4 to TRBJ1-1; D remains ambiguous. Trimming stripped 7 bases from V and 0 bases from J, with 12 bases between. This CDR3 contains 14 residues. This chain's CDR3 is CASTTRVMNTEAFF. CDR3 coding DNA: TGTGCCAGCACCACCAGAGTTATGAACACTGAAGCTTTCTTT.

The J gene is TRBJ1-4, the V gene TRBV29-1; D gene unclear. Looked up from germline, CDR1 is SQVTM and CDR2 is ANQGSEA. The CDR3 extends over 14 amino acids. V was shortened by 7 bases and J by 1 base, with 13 bases between the two germline ends. In DNA form, the CDR3 reads TGCAGCGGCACGACACCGGGAACTAATGAAAAACTGTTTTTT. It is translated as CSGTTPGTNEKLFF.

The V call is TRBV6-1, the J call TRBJ1-6; 8 positions match TRBD1. V was pared by 4 bases and J by 4 bases, with 9 bases of the junction left unmatched. CDR1 MNHNS and CDR2 SASEGT come from the germline V gene. The CDR3 contains 17 residues. The CDR3 DNA reads as TGTGCCAGCAGTGCCCCGGGGGGGACAGGATATAATTCACCCCTCCACTTT. Residues: CASSAPGGTGYNSPLHF.

This clonotype showed up just a few times. It may be a read error: a sequence one base away is much more abundant. This chain joins TRBV2 and TRBJ2-7, with D hard to call. The germline V and J ends were trimmed by 5 bases and 8 bases, with 22 bases remaining between them. This CDR3 comprises 15 residues. The germline V gene encodes CDR1 SNHLY and CDR2 FYNNEI. CDR3 region: CASSRTGLIQGKQYF. CDR3 nucleotides: TGTGCCAGCAGTCGGACGGGTCTAATACAAGGCAAGCAGTACTTC. Filled out from reference TRBV2 and TRBJ2-7, the complete variable domain reads EPEVTQTPSHQVTQMGQEVILRCVPISNHLYFYWYRQILGQKVEFLVSFYNNEISEKSEIFDDQFSVERPDGSNFTLKIRSTKLEDSAMYFCASSRTGLIQGKQYFGPGTRLTVT.

The chain employs TRBV19 and TRBJ1-5, with no clear D. The V gene's germline CDR1 is LNHDA and CDR2 SQIVND (reference sequence). This CDR3 region has 14 residues. Trimming pared 3 bases from V and 0 bases from J, leaving 6 bases between. This CDR3 is CASSIWDSNQPQHF. CDR3 bases: TGTGCCAGTAGTATTTGGGATAGCAATCAGCCCCAGCATTTT.